This T cell receptor beta chain was observed in a study of blood T cells in healthy people across ages. For the study at large: Template switching retrieved approximately one barcoded beta molecule for each two T cells.

To note about this clonotype: Its antigen remains unknown.

A J-beta primer mix and a sample-barcoded 5' primer were used in a second PCR of roughly 7 to 12 cycles. MiXCR was run by TCRdb on the 5' RACE reads, yielding one entry per CDR3 protein. The repertoire holds around 1,100,000 distinct CDR3 sequences, with 35% to 40% as singletons. Whole-study findings and limits: A strong correlation was found between TCR beta diversity and the percentage of naive T cells. Estimated diversity that came from one million T cells was considered an underestimate.

CDR3 size: 17 residues. Trimming removed 6 bases from V and 2 bases from J; junction bases left unmatched: 13. CDR1 is MNHNS, CDR2 SASEGT, per germline. The TCR originated in a man between 18 and 29 years old in good health. Specimen: blood. J is TRBJ2-5 and V is TRBV6-1, with TRBD2 identical over 9 bases. DNA for the CDR3: TGTGCCAGCAGGGCCCTATGGACTAGCGTTCGTCAAGAGACCCAGTACTTC. It yields the protein CASRALWTSVRQETQYF.